These T cell receptor beta chains were read from a single sample in a study of OX40 agonist ivuxolimab in advanced cancers. Only in-frame clones appear in the TCRdb table, and some are missing; sequencing was by immunoSEQ multiplex PCR. The sample holds about 76,000 clones, 85% to 90% seen once. The material was CD4+ or CD8+ T cells sorted from blood, obtained in a trial of the OX40 agonist ivuxolimab. The source of these receptors is an adult with an advanced solid tumor such as melanoma, head and neck, liver or kidney cancer. Each CDR3 is given with its conserved first and last residue. The D gene is left open where the match is weak. The size entry is marked missing in some rows and otherwise reads once, few, many or a size class.

>TRBJ2-1|-|-|TRBV5-6
TGTGCCAGCAGCTTGGGGGGCACTATCGGTGAGCAGTTCTTC
CASSLGGTIGEQFF
>TRBJ1-4|few|-|TRBV30
TGTGCCTGGAGTCATCAGGGATCTAATGAAAAACTGTTTTTT
CAWSHQGSNEKLFF
>TRBJ2-7|-|TRBD1|TRBV27
TGTGCCAGCAGTGTACAGACAGGGAACTTCTTGGGCGAGCAGTACTTC
CASSVQTGNFLGEQYF
>TRBJ2-3|-|TRBD2|TRBV19
TGTGCCAGTAGTATCAGCCTAGCGGGCACAGATACGCAGTATTTT
CASSISLAGTDTQYF
>TRBJ2-6|-|-|TRBV2
TGTGCCAGCAGAACAGGGACTGGGGCCAACGTCCTGACTTTC
CASRTGTGANVLTF
>TRBJ1-1|-|TRBD1|TRBV4-1
TGCGCCAGCAGCCAAGCAGGGGGTTGGACTGAAGCTTTCTTT
CASSQAGGWTEAFF
>TRBJ1-5|-|TRBD1|TRBV7-9
TGTGCCAGCAGCTTAACAGGGGGCAATCAGCCCCAGCATTTT
CASSLTGGNQPQHF
>TRBJ2-1|-|TRBD2|TRBV7-9
TGTGCCAGCAGCTCCCCGGGACTAGCGGGCTTCTCCCCGTTCTTC
CASSSPGLAGFSPFF
>TRBJ2-2|-|-|TRBV10-2
TGCGCCAGCAGTGAGTCTAGGCAGGCTTCCGGGGAGCTGTTTTTT
CASSESRQASGELFF
>TRBJ2-1|once|-|TRBV6-1
TGTGCCAGCCGACTCTCCTCCTACAATGAGCAGTTCTTC
CASRLSSYNEQFF
>TRBJ2-3|-|TRBD1|TRBV23-1
TGCGCCAGCAGTCAAGCCGGGACAGGGGACGATAAAGAAAGCACAGATACGCAGTATTTT
CASSQAGTGDDKESTDTQYF
>TRBJ1-5|few|-|TRBV28
TGTGCCAGCAACCAAAACCGGGGCTGGGTTCAGCCCCAGCATTTT
CASNQNRGWVQPQHF
>TRBJ2-7|-|-|TRBV11-3
TGTGCCAGCAGCTTAGAGCCGACAGGGAGGTTGGGGCAGTACTTC
CASSLEPTGRLGQYF
>TRBJ1-1|-|-|TRBV9
TGTGCCAGCAGCCTAGCTGGGAACACTGAAGCTTTCTTT
CASSLAGNTEAFF
>TRBJ2-3|-|-|TRBV9
TGTGCCAGCAGCGTAGTGGGGGGAGCCGCAGATACGCAGTATTTT
CASSVVGGAADTQYF
>TRBJ1-2|few|-|TRBV7-9
TGTGCCAGCAGCTTAGCGACGGAGTATGGCTACACCTTC
CASSLATEYGYTF
>TRBJ1-1|-|-|TRBV27
TGTGCCAGCAGCGACTGGGCCTCCGAAGCTTTCTTT
CASSDWASEAFF
>TRBJ2-1|-|TRBD2|TRBV19
TGTGCCAGTAGCACCGGGACTAGCGGTTACAATGAGCAGTTCTTC
CASSTGTSGYNEQFF
>TRBJ2-3|-|-|TRBV13
TGTGCCAGCAGTTTTAAAAGGACAGATACGCAGTATTTT
CASSFKRTDTQYF
>TRBJ1-5|-|-|TRBV19
TGTGCCAGTAGTATGGGGACAATGACCAATCAGCCCCAGCATTTT
CASSMGTMTNQPQHF
>TRBJ2-7|-|-|TRBV19
TGTGCCAGTAGCCTACAGGGTTCCTACGAGCAGTACTTC
CASSLQGSYEQYF
>TRBJ2-2|-|-|TRBV11-2
TGTGCCAGCAGCTTAGAGGGGTTGGGCACCGGGGAGCTGTTTTTT
CASSLEGLGTGELFF
>TRBJ2-1|-|TRBD2|TRBV7-9
TGTGCCAGCAAGGAGCTAGCGGGAAATGAGCAGTTCTTC
CASKELAGNEQFF
>TRBJ2-1|-|TRBD2|TRBV27
TGTGCCAGCAGCGGGACTAGCGGCTACAATGAGCAGTTCTTC
CASSGTSGYNEQFF
>TRBJ2-2|-|TRBD2|TRBV7-9
TGTGCCAGCAGCATCTTTAGCGGGAGTGTCACCGGGGAGCTGTTTTTT
CASSIFSGSVTGELFF
>TRBJ2-4|-|-|TRBV21-1
TGTGCCAGCAGCAAGGGTCAGGGGAAAGCCAAAAACATTCAGTACTTC
CASSKGQGKAKNIQYF
>TRBJ2-5|-|-|TRBV7-2
TGTGCCAGCAGCTTAGGGTTGTTAGCGAACACGGAGACCCAGTACTTC
CASSLGLLANTETQYF
>TRBJ2-7|-|TRBD2|TRBV13
TGTGCCAGCAGCCGAGCGGGACTAGCAAACGAGCAGTACTTC
CASSRAGLANEQYF
>TRBJ2-7|-|TRBD2|TRBV5-5
TGTGCCAGCAGCCGTAGCGGGGAGAGTTACGAGCAGTACTTC
CASSRSGESYEQYF
>TRBJ2-1|-|-|TRBV28
TGTGCCAGCAGTTTAAGTAGGGGTCTCCTTACGAATGAGCAGTTCTTC
CASSLSRGLLTNEQFF
>TRBJ2-1|-|-|TRBV7-6
TGTGCCAGCAGCCGGGACTCCTTCGGCTATGAGCAGTTCTTC
CASSRDSFGYEQFF
>TRBJ2-7|-|-|TRBV5-6
TGTGCCAGCTCCTTAGGTAGCTCTGGCTACGAGCAGTACTTC
CASSLGSSGYEQYF
>TRBJ1-4|-|-|TRBV30
TGTGCCTGGAGTGTACTGGCTGATACTAATGAAAAACTGTTTTTT
CAWSVLADTNEKLFF
>TRBJ2-5|-|-|TRBV4-1
TGCGCCAGCAGCCCTCCCTTGCAAGAGACCCAGTACTTC
CASSPPLQETQYF
>TRBJ2-7|-|-|TRBV5-1
TGCGCCAGCAGCTTCTCTAGCAAGAAACCATCCTACGAGCAGTACTTC
CASSFSSKKPSYEQYF
>TRBJ2-7|-|TRBD1|TRBV6-6
TGTGCCAGCAGTTACAACAGGGGTCGACCCTACGAGCAGTACTTC
CASSYNRGRPYEQYF
>TRBJ2-1|-|TRBD2|TRBV7-2
TGTGCCAGCAGCTCACCCGGGACTAGCGGGAGGGGCTCCTACAATGAGCAGTTCTTC
CASSSPGTSGRGSYNEQFF
>TRBJ1-2|-|-|TRBV7-9
TGTGCCAGCAGACAAAATATGAAACCCCCTGGCTACACCTTC
CASRQNMKPPGYTF
>TRBJ1-2|-|TRBD1|TRBV27
TGTGCCAGCAGTGATATCGGACAGGGGGTTTATGGCTACACCTTC
CASSDIGQGVYGYTF
>TRBJ2-3|-|-|TRBV25-1
TGTGCCAGCAGTGAATACGGTCGCACAGATACGCAGTATTTT
CASSEYGRTDTQYF
>TRBJ2-2|-|-|TRBV6-4
TGTGCCAGCAGTGACTCTAGCGCGAACACCGGGGAGCTGTTTTTT
CASSDSSANTGELFF
>TRBJ1-5|few|-|TRBV6-1
TGTGCCAGCAGCAATAGCAATCAGCCCCAGCATTTT
CASSNSNQPQHF
>TRBJ1-3|-|-|TRBV7-2
TGTGCCAGCAGCCTTCGACCTAGCTCTGGAAACACCATATATTTT
CASSLRPSSGNTIYF
>TRBJ2-7|-|-|TRBV29-1
TGCAGCGTTTATGAAAGTTTTTACGAGCAGTACTTC
CSVYESFYEQYF
>TRBJ1-5|once|TRBD1|TRBV5-1
TGCGCCAGCAGCGAAACAGGGGCTTTTGAGCCCCAGCATTTT
CASSETGAFEPQHF
>TRBJ2-2|-|-|TRBV5-4
TGTGCCAGCAGCTTGGCGAGCGGACCTAACACCGGGGAGCTGTTTTTT
CASSLASGPNTGELFF
>TRBJ2-2|-|-|TRBV6-5
TGTGCCAGCAGTTATTTCCGGACGACGAACGGGGAGCTGTTTTTT
CASSYFRTTNGELFF
>TRBJ2-1|-|-|TRBV7-8
TGTGCCAGCAGCTTAACGCGGGCAGGCTACAATGAGCAGTTCTTC
CASSLTRAGYNEQFF
>TRBJ1-1|-|-|TRBV6-1
TGTGCCAGCAGTGAAGTAAGAGTCCCCGGTGAAGCTTTCTTT
CASSEVRVPGEAFF
>TRBJ2-7|-|-|TRBV27
TGTGCCAGCAGCTTGACAGATTTTAACGAGCAGTACTTC
CASSLTDFNEQYF
>TRBJ2-3|-|TRBD2|TRBV19
TGTGCCAGTAGTAAAGGCGGGAGGGCAGATACGCAGTATTTT
CASSKGGRADTQYF
>TRBJ1-2|once|-|TRBV27
TGTGCCAGCAGCCCCGGGGAAGTCTATGGCTACACCTTC
CASSPGEVYGYTF
>TRBJ2-7|-|-|TRBV10-1
TGCGCCAGCAGTGAGGGACAGGAGGGCGAGCAGTACTTC
CASSEGQEGEQYF